The present T cell receptor beta chain was sequenced within a study of cytomegalovirus exposure and HLA in healthy donors. Study-level points and caveats: Cytomegalovirus status was reportedly diagnosed by the classifier with high sensitivity and specificity. In vitro data verified a few CMV-associated chains as specific for CMV antigens.

Amplification used 60 Vbeta primers and 13 Jbeta primers. Clones were sequenced by immunoSEQ multiplex PCR, and TCRdb holds only the in-frame ones, with some missing. Of 130,000 or so clones listed, 81% were seen once; the top ten hold 1.5% to 2%. All the people who gave samples were healthy bone marrow donors. Germline lookup yields CDR1 SGHRS and CDR2 YFSETQ. Trimming removed 0 bases at V and 1 base at J, with 4 bases between. This CDR3 is built from 14 residues. Worth noting for this clone: Its cognate antigen is unknown.

Sequences were obtained from PBMCs. This sequence originates from a man between 40 and 49 years old in good health and CMV-seronegative. The V call is TRBV5-1, the J call TRBJ1-4; the D is unclear. CDR3: CASSLGGTNEKLFF. The CDR3 DNA reads as TGCGCCAGCAGCTTGGGAGGAACTAATGAAAAACTGTTTTTT. The full variable domain, in which reference TRBV5-1 and TRBJ1-4 provide the parts outside the CDR3, is KAGVTQTPRYLIKTRGQQVTLSCSPISGHRSVSWYQQTPGQGLQFLFEYFSETQRNKGNFPGRFSGRQFSNSRSEMNVSTLELGDSALYLCASSLGGTNEKLFFGSGTQLSVL.